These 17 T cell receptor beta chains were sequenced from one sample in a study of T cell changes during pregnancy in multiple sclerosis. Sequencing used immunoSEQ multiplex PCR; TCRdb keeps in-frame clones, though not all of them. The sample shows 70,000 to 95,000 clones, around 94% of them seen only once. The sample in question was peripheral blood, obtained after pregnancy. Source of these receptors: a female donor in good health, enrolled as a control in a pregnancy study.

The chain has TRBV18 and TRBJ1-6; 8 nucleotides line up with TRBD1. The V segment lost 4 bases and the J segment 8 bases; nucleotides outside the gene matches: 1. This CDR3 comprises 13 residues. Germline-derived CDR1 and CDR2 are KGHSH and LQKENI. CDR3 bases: TGTGCCAGCTCACAGGACAGGGATTCACCCCTCCACTTT. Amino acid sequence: CASSQDRDSPLHF.

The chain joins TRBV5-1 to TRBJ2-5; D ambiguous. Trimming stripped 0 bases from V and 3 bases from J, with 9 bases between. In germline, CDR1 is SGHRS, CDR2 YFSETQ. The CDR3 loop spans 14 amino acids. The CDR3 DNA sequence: TGCGCCAGCAGCTTGGACCTCCGCGAAGAGACCCAGTACTTC. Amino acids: CASSLDLREETQYF.

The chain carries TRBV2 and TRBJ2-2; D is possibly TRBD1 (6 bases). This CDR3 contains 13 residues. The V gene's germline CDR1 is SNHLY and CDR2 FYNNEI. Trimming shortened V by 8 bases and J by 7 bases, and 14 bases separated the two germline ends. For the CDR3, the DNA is TGTGCCAGCGGGGGAAGAGGGGGCGGGGAGCTGTTTTTT. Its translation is CASGGRGGGELFF. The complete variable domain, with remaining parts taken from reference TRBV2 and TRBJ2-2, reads EPEVTQTPSHQVTQMGQEVILRCVPISNHLYFYWYRQILGQKVEFLVSFYNNEISEKSEIFDDQFSVERPDGSNFTLKIRSTKLEDSAMYFCASGGRGGGELFFGEGSRLTVL.

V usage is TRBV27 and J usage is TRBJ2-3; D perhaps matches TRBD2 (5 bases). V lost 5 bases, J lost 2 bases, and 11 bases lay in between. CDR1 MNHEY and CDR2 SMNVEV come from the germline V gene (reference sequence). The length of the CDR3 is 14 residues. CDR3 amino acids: CASSPVGVTDTQYF. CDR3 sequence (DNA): TGTGCCAGCAGTCCCGTCGGGGTCACAGATACGCAGTATTTT.

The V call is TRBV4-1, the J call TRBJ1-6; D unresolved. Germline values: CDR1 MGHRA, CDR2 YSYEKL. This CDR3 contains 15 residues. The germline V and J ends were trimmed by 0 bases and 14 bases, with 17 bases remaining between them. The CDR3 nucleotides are TGCGCCAGCAGCCAAGATTTCCGATTCGGCGGGGCCCTCCACTTT. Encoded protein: CASSQDFRFGGALHF.

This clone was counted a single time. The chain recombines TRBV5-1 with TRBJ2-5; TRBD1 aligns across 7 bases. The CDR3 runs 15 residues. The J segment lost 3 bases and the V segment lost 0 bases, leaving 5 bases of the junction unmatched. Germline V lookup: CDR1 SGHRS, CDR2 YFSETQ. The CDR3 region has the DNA TGCGCCAGCAGCTTGGGAGGGACAGAGGAAGAGACCCAGTACTTC. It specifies CASSLGGTEEETQYF.

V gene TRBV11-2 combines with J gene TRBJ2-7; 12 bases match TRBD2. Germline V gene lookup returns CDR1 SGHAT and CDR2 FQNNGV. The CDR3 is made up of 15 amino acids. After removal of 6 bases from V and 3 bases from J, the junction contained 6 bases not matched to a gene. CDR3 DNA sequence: TGTGCCAGCAGTTACCGGACTAGCGGGAACTACGAGCAGTACTTC. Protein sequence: CASSYRTSGNYEQYF.

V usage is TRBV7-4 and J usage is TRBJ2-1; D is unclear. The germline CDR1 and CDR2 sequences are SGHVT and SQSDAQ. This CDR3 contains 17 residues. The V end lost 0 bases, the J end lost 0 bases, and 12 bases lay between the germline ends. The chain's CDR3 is CASSLAPSPSSYNEQFF. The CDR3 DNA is TGTGCCAGCAGCTTAGCCCCATCCCCGAGCTCCTACAATGAGCAGTTCTTC.

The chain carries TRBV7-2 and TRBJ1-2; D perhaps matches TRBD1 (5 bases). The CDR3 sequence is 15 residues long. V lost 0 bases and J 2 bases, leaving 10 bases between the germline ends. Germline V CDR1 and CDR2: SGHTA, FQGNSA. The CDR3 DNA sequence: TGTGCCAGCAGCTTAGCCCTGGGGCAAAACTATGGCTACACCTTC. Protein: CASSLALGQNYGYTF.

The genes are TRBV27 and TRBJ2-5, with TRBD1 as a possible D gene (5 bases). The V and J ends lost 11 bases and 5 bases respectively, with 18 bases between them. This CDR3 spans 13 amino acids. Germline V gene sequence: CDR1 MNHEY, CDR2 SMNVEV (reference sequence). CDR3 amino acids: CAFPGQTTETQYF. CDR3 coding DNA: TGTGCCTTCCCAGGACAAACCACCGAGACCCAGTACTTC.

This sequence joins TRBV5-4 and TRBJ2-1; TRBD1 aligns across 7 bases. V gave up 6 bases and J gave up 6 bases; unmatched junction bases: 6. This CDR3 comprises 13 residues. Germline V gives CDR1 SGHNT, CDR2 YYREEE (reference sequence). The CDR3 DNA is TGTGCCAGCACAATACCAGGGGGCAATGAGCAGTTCTTC. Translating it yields CASTIPGGNEQFF.

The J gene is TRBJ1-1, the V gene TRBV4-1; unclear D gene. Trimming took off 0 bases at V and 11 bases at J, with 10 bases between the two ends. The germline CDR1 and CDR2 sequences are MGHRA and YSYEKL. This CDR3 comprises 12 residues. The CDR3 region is CASSQEAAPAFF. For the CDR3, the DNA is TGCGCCAGCAGCCAAGAAGCCGCGCCCGCTTTCTTT.

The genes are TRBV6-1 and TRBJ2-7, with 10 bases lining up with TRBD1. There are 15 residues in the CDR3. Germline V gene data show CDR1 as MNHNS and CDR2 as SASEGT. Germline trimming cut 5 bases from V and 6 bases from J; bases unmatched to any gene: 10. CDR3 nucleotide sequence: TGTGCCAGCAGTACTCCGGGACAGGGGAGCAGCGAGCAGTACTTC. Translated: CASSTPGQGSSEQYF.

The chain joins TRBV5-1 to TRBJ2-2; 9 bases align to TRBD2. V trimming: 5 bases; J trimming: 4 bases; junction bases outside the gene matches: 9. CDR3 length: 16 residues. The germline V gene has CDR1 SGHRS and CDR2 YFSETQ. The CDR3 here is CASRPPGLAGTGELFF. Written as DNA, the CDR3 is TGCGCCAGCAGGCCCCCGGGACTAGCAGGCACCGGGGAGCTGTTTTTT.

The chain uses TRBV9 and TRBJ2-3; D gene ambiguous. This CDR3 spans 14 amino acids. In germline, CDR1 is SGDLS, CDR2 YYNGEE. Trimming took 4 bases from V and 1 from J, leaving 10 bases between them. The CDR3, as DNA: TGTGCCAGCAGCCCCGCGTCCCGCACAGATACGCAGTATTTT. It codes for CASSPASRTDTQYF.

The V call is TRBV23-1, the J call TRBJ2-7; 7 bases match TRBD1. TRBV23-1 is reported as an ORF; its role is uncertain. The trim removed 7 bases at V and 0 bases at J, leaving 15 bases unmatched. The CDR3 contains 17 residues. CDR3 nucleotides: TGCGCCAGCACCAGAGGGACCGGGACAGAGGACTCCTACGAGCAGTACTTC. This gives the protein CASTRGTGTEDSYEQYF.

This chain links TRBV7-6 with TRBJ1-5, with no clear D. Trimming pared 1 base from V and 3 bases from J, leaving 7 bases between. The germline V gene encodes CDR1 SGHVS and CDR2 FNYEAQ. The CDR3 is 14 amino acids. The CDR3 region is CASSLGHINQPQHF. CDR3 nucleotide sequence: TGTGCCAGCAGCTTAGGACACATCAATCAGCCCCAGCATTTT.